Listed here are 29 T cell receptor beta chains from one sample, sequenced in a study of T-cell memory formation after mild COVID-19. Via MiXCR, TCRdb re-called the 5' RACE reads, giving one row per CDR3 protein. The sample lists 250,000 to 350,000 distinct CDR3 sequences; 15% were seen once. The sample comprised PBMCs or a T cell subset sorted from them (not recorded which). Source of these receptors: a man aged 18 to 35 who had mild COVID-19 (a few samples of this study predate the infection). Cell type and time point are not known.

This clonotype appeared many times. The V and J genes are TRBV24-1 and TRBJ2-7; D is perhaps TRBD1 (6 bases). V lost 9 bases to trimming and J lost 5 bases, with 13 bases between them. Germline loops: CDR1 KGHDR, CDR2 SFDVKD. This CDR3 has 12 residues. CDR3 sequence: CATHTGRDEQYF. CDR3 DNA: TGTGCCACCCATACAGGGCGAGACGAGCAGTACTTC.

This clonotype showed up just a few times. CDR3 loop: CASSPSREGELFF. The DNA of the CDR3 is TGTGCCAGCAGCCCAAGCCGGGAGGGGGAACTGTTTTTT. V and J are TRBV11-2 and TRBJ1-4; a weak D match, TRBD1 (6 bases). The germline gives CDR1 SGHAT, CDR2 FQNNGV. The CDR3 spans 13 residues. Trimming took off 5 bases at V and 12 bases at J, with 16 bases between the two ends.

V is TRBV6-2 or TRBV6-3 and J is TRBJ2-1; D is undetermined. V gave up 3 bases and J gave up 9 bases, with 18 bases separating them. The CDR3 length is 15 residues. Germline assignment: CDR1 MNHEY and CDR2 SVGEGT. The DNA for the CDR3 is TGTGCCAGCAGTTATATCGACCCCGACGCAGGTGAGCAGTTCTTC. Protein product: CASSYIDPDAGEQFF.

This clonotype was observed at least ten times. The chain recombines TRBV9 with TRBJ2-5; 7 nucleotides line up with TRBD1. Germline CDR1 SGDLS, CDR2 YYNGEE. The CDR3 runs 13 residues. Trimming cost V 5 bases and J 5 bases; bases outside gene matches: 6. CDR3 protein: CASSRQGAETQYF. CDR3 in DNA: TGTGCCAGCAGTCGACAGGGCGCGGAGACCCAGTACTTC.

This clonotype turned up a few times. The chain uses TRBV6-5 and TRBJ2-2, with D tentatively TRBD2 (6 bases). V was trimmed by 2 bases and J by 9 bases, leaving 10 bases between them. Germline CDR1 reads MNHEY; CDR2 reads SVGAGI. There are 13 residues in the CDR3. The CDR3 nucleotides read TGTGCCAGCAGTTACCGGGGACTGTGGGAGCTGTTTTTT. Translating it yields CASSYRGLWELFF.

The rearrangement joins TRBV12-3 or TRBV12-4 to TRBJ1-2; no definite D call. Trimming cost V 3 bases and J 5 bases, with 13 bases left between them. This CDR3 spans 14 amino acids. This CDR3 reads CASSFDRGLYGYTF. The DNA for the CDR3 is TGTGCCAGCAGTTTCGACCGGGGTCTATATGGCTACACCTTC.

The chain is built from TRBV7-8 and TRBJ2-7, with D perhaps matching TRBD2 (6 bases). The germline V gene encodes CDR1 SGHVS and CDR2 FQNEAQ. The CDR3 is made up of 14 amino acids. V gave up 5 bases and J gave up 2 bases, with 13 bases separating them. In DNA, the CDR3 is TGTGCCAGCAGCACAAGGGACTCACCCTACGAGCAGTACGTC. Amino acid sequence: CASSTRDSPYEQYV.

The chain recombines TRBV5-1 with TRBJ1-3; D is undetermined. Germline-derived CDR1 and CDR2 are SGHRS and YFSETQ. With 0 bases removed from V and 0 bases from J, the gap between germline ends came to 7 bases. The length of the CDR3 is 15 residues. The CDR3 spells CASSLGAGSGNTIYF. The DNA of the CDR3 is TGCGCCAGCAGCTTGGGTGCAGGCTCTGGAAACACCATATATTTT.

The V gene is TRBV5-1, the J gene TRBJ2-7; TRBD1 matches at 9 bases. Germline lookup yields CDR1 SGHRS and CDR2 YFSETQ. The length of the CDR3 is 15 residues. V shed 0 bases, J shed 7 bases, and the junction held 8 bases outside the gene matches. CDR3 sequence (DNA): TGCGCCAGCAGCTTGGCCGGGACAGGGAGTGAGGAGCAGTACTTC. Amino acid sequence: CASSLAGTGSEEQYF.

The V call is TRBV7-9, the J call TRBJ1-1; D remains unclear. V lost 4 bases to trimming and J lost 11 bases, with 11 bases between them. CDR3 size: 11 residues. CDR1 is SEHNR, CDR2 FQNEAQ, per germline (reference sequence). The CDR3 region is CASSSGSGAFF. CDR3 nucleotide sequence: TGTGCCAGCAGCTCCGGCAGTGGGGCTTTCTTT.

This clonotype was counted between two and nine times. V and J are TRBV2 and TRBJ1-5; D might be TRBD1 (5 bases). V lost 4 bases, J lost 2 bases, and 15 bases lay in between. This CDR3 comprises 16 residues. From germline, CDR1 is SNHLY and CDR2 FYNNEI. The CDR3 is CASSVSRDTRNQPQHF. CDR3 bases: TGTGCCAGCAGTGTCTCCAGGGATACCCGCAATCAGCCCCAGCATTTT.

The genes are TRBV4-2 and TRBJ1-1; the match to TRBD1 covers 8 bases. Trimming removed 5 bases from V and 4 bases from J; junction bases left unmatched: 9. The length of the CDR3 is 15 residues. In germline, CDR1 is LGHNA, CDR2 YNFKEQ. DNA for the CDR3: TGTGCCAGCAGCGAAATCGACAGGGGAGTCACTGAAGCTTTCTTT. Translating gives CASSEIDRGVTEAFF.

This clonotype was seen only a few times. For the CDR3, the DNA is TGCAGTGCTAGGGCCTGGACAGGCCACTATGGCTACACCTTC. Translation: CSARAWTGHYGYTF. The gene calls are TRBV20-1 and TRBJ1-2; 7 positions agree with TRBD1. The CDR3 is 14 amino acids. Per germline, CDR1 DFQATT and CDR2 SNEGSKA (reference sequence). V trimming: 3 bases; J trimming: 3 bases; junction bases outside the gene matches: 7.

The CDR3 nucleotides are TGCGCCAGCAGACGGGGACAGATGAACACTGAAGCTTTCTTT. This translates into CASRRGQMNTEAFF. This chain uses TRBV5-1 with TRBJ1-1, with 7 bases matching TRBD1. The CDR3 runs 14 residues. The V gene's germline CDR1 is SGHRS and CDR2 YFSETQ. The trim removed 5 bases at V and 0 bases at J, leaving 4 bases unmatched. Full variable domain (missing parts from reference TRBV5-1 and TRBJ1-1): KAGVTQTPRYLIKTRGQQVTLSCSPISGHRSVSWYQQTPGQGLQFLFEYFSETQRNKGNFPGRFSGRQFSNSRSEMNVSTLELGDSALYLCASRRGQMNTEAFFGQGTRLTVV.

A few counts support this clonotype. Here the CDR3 DNA reads TGTGCCAGCAGACCGCAGGGACGCGATGGCTACACCTTC. It encodes CASRPQGRDGYTF. The rearrangement joins TRBV6-2 or TRBV6-3 to TRBJ1-2, with a possible D match to TRBD1 (5 bases). The CDR3 extends over 13 amino acids. With 6 bases removed from V and 6 bases from J, the gap between germline ends came to 14 bases. Germline assignment: CDR1 MNHEY and CDR2 SVGEGT.

Only a few counts were recorded for this clonotype. The chain is built from TRBV12-3 or TRBV12-4 and TRBJ1-1; TRBD1 aligns across 7 bases. J lost 3 bases, V lost 5 bases, and 6 bases had no gene match. The CDR3 runs to 14 residues. The CDR3 nucleotides are TGTGCCAGCAGTCGACAGGGCGTCGACACTGAAGCTTTCTTT. Translation: CASSRQGVDTEAFF.

The chain links TRBV20-1 to TRBJ1-1; 10 nucleotides line up with TRBD1. V lost 2 bases, J lost 7 bases, and 13 bases stayed unmatched. In germline, CDR1 is DFQATT, CDR2 SNEGSKA (reference sequence). The CDR3 contains 16 residues. The DNA of the CDR3 is TGCAGTGCTAGACTGGGGACAGGGGCGTCTCTCTTTGAAGCTTTCTTT. This sequence encodes CSARLGTGASLFEAFF.

This clonotype turned up a few times. V and J are TRBV4-2 and TRBJ1-3, with D perhaps matching TRBD1 (5 bases). Looked up from germline, CDR1 is LGHNA and CDR2 is YNFKEQ. With 9 bases removed from V and 0 bases from J, the gap between germline ends came to 9 bases. The CDR3 length is 13 residues. CDR3 nucleotide sequence: TGTGCCAGGGGACCGAACTCTGGAAACACCATATATTTT. It is translated as CARGPNSGNTIYF.

This clonotype has more than one count but fewer than ten. The chain uses TRBV27 and TRBJ2-1; 15 positions match TRBD2. The germline V gene has CDR1 MNHEY and CDR2 SMNVEV (reference sequence). This CDR3 is built from 16 residues. The J segment lost 7 bases and the V segment lost 5 bases, leaving 6 bases of the junction unmatched. CDR3 amino acids: CASSRGLAGGHNEQFF. CDR3 DNA sequence: TGTGCCAGCAGTAGAGGACTAGCGGGGGGGCATAATGAGCAGTTCTTC.

This clonotype turned up a few times. V is TRBV4-3 and J is TRBJ2-7; D is ambiguous. Trimming left V 1 base short and J 1 base short, with 8 bases between. Per germline, CDR1 LGHNA and CDR2 YSLEER. The CDR3 has 14 residues. For the CDR3, the DNA is TGCGCCAGCAGCCAAGCTAAAGGGTCCTACGAGCAGTACTTC. Translating it yields CASSQAKGSYEQYF.

This clonotype was found a few times. The V gene is TRBV6-5, the J gene TRBJ1-2, with D perhaps matching TRBD1 (5 bases). V lost 1 base to trimming and J lost 3 bases, with 9 bases between them. The length of the CDR3 is 14 residues. Germline V gene sequence: CDR1 MNHEY, CDR2 SVGAGI. CDR3 DNA sequence: TGTGCCAGCAGTTACTTAGCCAGGGACTATGGCTACACCTTC. The encoded protein is CASSYLARDYGYTF.

This clonotype was counted only a few times. The chain couples TRBV24-1 to TRBJ2-3; D is perhaps TRBD1 (5 bases). The germline V gene has CDR1 KGHDR and CDR2 SFDVKD. CDR3 length: 13 amino acids. V was cut by 7 bases and J by 2 bases, with 9 bases left in between. The CDR3 sequence: CATSQGFTDTQYF. Here the CDR3 DNA reads TGTGCCACCAGCCAGGGTTTCACAGATACGCAGTATTTT.

The gene calls are TRBV20-1 and TRBJ1-1, with no clear D. Germline CDR1 reads DFQATT; CDR2 reads SNEGSKA (reference sequence). Trimming took off 2 bases at V and 1 base at J, with 8 bases between the two ends. CDR3 size: 13 residues. CDR3: CSARQYPNTEAFF. The DNA of the CDR3 is TGCAGTGCTAGACAGTACCCGAACACTGAAGCTTTCTTT.

This clonotype was seen a handful of times. The genes are TRBV7-2 and TRBJ1-1; 8 bases align to TRBD1. CDR1 is SGHTA, CDR2 FQGNSA, per germline. With V trimmed by 1 base and J by 8 bases, 6 bases remained unmatched. The CDR3 is 14 amino acids. CDR3 protein: CASSLERTGMEAFF. As DNA, the CDR3 is TGTGCCAGCAGCTTAGAACGGACAGGGATGGAAGCTTTCTTT. The full variable domain, completed using reference TRBV7-2 and TRBJ1-1, is GAGVSQSPSNKVTEKGKDVELRCDPISGHTALYWYRQSLGQGLEFLIYFQGNSAPDKSGLPSDRFSAERTGGSVSTLTIQRTQQEDSAVYLCASSLERTGMEAFFGQGTRLTVV.

This clonotype was detected only a few times. The chain carries TRBV24-1 and TRBJ2-3; unclear D gene. This CDR3 comprises 16 residues. V dropped 3 bases and J dropped 1 base, with 13 bases sitting between them. Germline V CDR1 and CDR2: KGHDR, SFDVKD. The CDR3 DNA is TGTGCCACCAGTGATCCCTCTGCAGTGGGCACAGATACGCAGTATTTT. This encodes CATSDPSAVGTDTQYF.

V and J are TRBV6-5 and TRBJ2-7; the D gene is possibly TRBD2 (5 bases). The CDR3 spans 13 residues. Germline CDR1 and CDR2: MNHEY and SVGAGI. The V end was cut by 0 bases, the J end by 6 bases, with 9 bases between. CDR3 DNA: TGTGCCAGCAGTTACTCGACGGGGAGCGAGCAGTACGTC. Protein sequence: CASSYSTGSEQYV.

The V call is TRBV5-4, the J call TRBJ2-1; 8 bases line up with TRBD2. Losses at the gene ends were 0 bases for V and 8 bases for J; bases not matched to a gene: 7. The CDR3 length is 15 residues. Looked up from germline, CDR1 is SGHNT and CDR2 is YYREEE (reference sequence). As DNA, the CDR3 is TGTGCCAGCAGCTTGGGGGGACTAGGTCGCTATGAGCAGTTCTTC. Protein sequence: CASSLGGLGRYEQFF.

This clonotype was recorded a few times. V is TRBV13 and J is TRBJ1-1, with 8 bases that match TRBD1. Germline V gene data show CDR1 as PRHDT and CDR2 as FYEKMQ (reference sequence). The CDR3 is made up of 15 amino acids. The J segment lost 3 bases and the V segment lost 7 bases, leaving 10 bases of the junction unmatched. Here the CDR3 reads CASTLDRGGDTEAFF. In DNA, the CDR3 is TGTGCCAGCACCCTAGACAGGGGAGGGGACACTGAAGCTTTCTTT.

This clonotype was detected a few times. The chain uses TRBV7-9 and TRBJ2-3, with D possibly TRBD1 on 5 matching bases. CDR1 and CDR2 from the germline V gene are SEHNR and FQNEAQ (reference sequence). Trimming took off 5 bases at V and 4 bases at J, with 16 bases between the two ends. CDR3 size: 15 residues. The CDR3 loop is CASSPSWGRADTQYF. The CDR3 coding sequence is TGTGCCAGCAGCCCGTCTTGGGGCAGGGCAGATACGCAGTATTTT.